These T cell receptor beta chains were read from a single sample in a study of T cell responses to AZD1222 COVID-19 vaccine. Libraries were prepared by immunoSEQ multiplex PCR; TCRdb keeps only in-frame clonotypes and omits some of them. The sample records 100,000 to 120,000 clones, roughly nine tenths being singletons. The material sequenced was peripheral blood, taken on day 0 of AZD1222 vaccination. These receptors were taken from an adult in good health. CDR3s include the opening cysteine and the closing phenylalanine or tryptophan. The D gene is left open where the match is weak. A clone size is listed for some rows: how often the clone was seen (once, few, many), or a class if it is expanded.

TRBV7-9	-	TRBD1	TRBJ1-4	CASSLEGQLNEKLFF	TGTGCCAGCAGCTTAGAGGGACAGCTAAATGAAAAGCTGTTTTTT
TRBV13	-	TRBD1	TRBJ2-7	CASSLKTGREQYF	TGTGCCAGCAGCTTGAAGACAGGGCGAGAGCAGTACTTC
TRBV6-5	-	-	TRBJ1-2	CASRKTPEDYGYTF	TGTGCCAGCAGGAAGACACCGGAGGACTATGGCTACACCTTC
TRBV5-1	-	TRBD2	TRBJ2-1	CASSTPSGRASEQFF	TGCGCCAGCAGCACCCCTAGCGGGAGGGCCAGTGAGCAGTTCTTC
TRBV5-1	-	-	TRBJ1-3	CASSPGGHRAAAGNTIYF	TGCGCCAGCAGCCCCGGGGGTCATCGGGCAGCCGCAGGAAACACCATATATTTT
TRBV12-3/TRBV12-4	once	TRBD1	TRBJ1-2	CASSRDRNYGYTF	TGTGCCAGCAGTCGGGACAGGAACTATGGCTACACCTTC
TRBV30	-	-	TRBJ1-2	CAWTGTGKVGYGYTF	TGTGCCTGGACCGGAACAGGGAAAGTGGGCTATGGCTACACCTTC
TRBV4-2	-	TRBD1	TRBJ1-2	CASSQDLPNWTGEYGYTF	TGTGCCAGCAGCCAAGATCTCCCTAACTGGACAGGGGAATATGGCTACACCTTC
TRBV19	-	TRBD1	TRBJ2-7	CASRAGQGRPYEQYF	TGTGCCAGTAGAGCGGGACAGGGAAGGCCCTACGAGCAGTACTTC
TRBV7-9	-	TRBD2	TRBJ2-3	CASSAPGLAGGEDTQYF	TGTGCCAGCAGCGCACCGGGACTAGCGGGAGGTGAGGATACGCAGTATTTT
TRBV10-2	-	-	TRBJ2-1	CASSSPKQFF	TGCGCCAGCAGCTCGCCAAAGCAGTTCTTC
TRBV19	-	-	TRBJ2-3	CASSWSDTQYF	TGTGCCAGTAGTTGGTCAGATACGCAGTATTTT
TRBV3-1/TRBV3-2	-	TRBD2	TRBJ2-1	CASRGTSGDYNEQFF	TGTGCCAGCAGGGGGACTAGCGGGGACTACAATGAGCAGTTCTTC
TRBV19	-	-	TRBJ1-1	CASSPLVGGRMNTEAFF	TGTGCCAGTAGTCCCTTGGTGGGGGGCAGAATGAACACTGAAGCTTTCTTT
TRBV11-2	-	TRBD2	TRBJ2-2	CASSLEGAGAGELFF	TGTGCCAGCAGCTTAGAGGGAGCGGGGGCCGGGGAGCTGTTTTTT
TRBV5-6	-	-	TRBJ2-7	CASSLSGLHYEQYF	TGTGCCAGCAGCTTATCAGGTCTTCATTACGAGCAGTACTTC
TRBV6-5	-	-	TRBJ1-4	CASSYLNGEKLFF	TGTGCCAGCAGTTACTTGAACGGTGAAAAACTGTTTTTT
TRBV7-2	-	TRBD1	TRBJ2-1	CASSRDRGWGEQFF	TGTGCCAGCAGCCGGGACAGAGGCTGGGGGGAGCAGTTCTTC
TRBV2	once	-	TRBJ1-5	CASRGTIQSNQPQHF	TGTGCCAGCAGAGGGACCATCCAGAGCAATCAGCCCCAGCATTTT
TRBV2	-	-	TRBJ1-1	CASSEALLGRNTEAFF	TGTGCCAGCAGTGAAGCGCTTCTGGGGAGGAACACTGAAGCTTTCTTT
TRBV6-5	-	TRBD1	TRBJ2-3	CASSAGTGDTDTQYF	TGTGCCAGCAGCGCCGGGACAGGGGATACAGATACGCAGTATTTT
TRBV20-1	-	-	TRBJ1-1	CSASKPTEAFF	TGCAGTGCTAGTAAGCCCACTGAAGCTTTCTTT
TRBV6-5	-	TRBD2	TRBJ2-3	CASSTSGGRTDTQYF	TGTGCCAGCAGCACAAGCGGGGGACGCACAGATACGCAGTATTTT
TRBV2	-	-	TRBJ2-7	CASTTRYEQYF	TGTGCCAGCACCACCCGCTACGAGCAGTACTTC
TRBV2	-	-	TRBJ2-7	CASRGTYGWEQYF	TGTGCCAGCAGAGGGACCTATGGATGGGAGCAGTACTTC
TRBV27	-	TRBD2	TRBJ2-1	CASSSGLAAYNEQFF	TGTGCCAGCAGTTCCGGACTAGCGGCTTACAATGAGCAGTTCTTC
TRBV6-5	-	TRBD1	TRBJ1-2	CATVTGMWNGYTF	TGTGCCACCGTGACAGGGATGTGGAATGGCTACACCTTC
TRBV6-5	-	-	TRBJ1-1	CASSSHPGEAFF	TGTGCCAGCAGTTCTCACCCCGGGGAAGCTTTCTTT
TRBV12-5	-	-	TRBJ1-2	CASGLVPWTATNYGYTF	TGTGCTAGTGGTTTGGTCCCCTGGACAGCAACTAACTATGGCTACACCTTC
TRBV9	-	-	TRBJ2-1	CASSVGGLGNNEQFF	TGTGCCAGCAGCGTAGGTGGTCTGGGAAACAATGAGCAGTTCTTC
TRBV7-9	-	-	TRBJ2-2	CASSPGNTGELFF	TGTGCCAGCAGCCCAGGGAACACCGGGGAGCTGTTTTTT
TRBV28	-	-	TRBJ1-3	CATSIRAAGNTIYF	TGTGCCACCTCGATCCGGGCGGCTGGAAACACCATATATTTT
TRBV4-1	-	TRBD2	TRBJ2-1	CASSQATSGGAAEQFF	TGCGCCAGCAGCCAAGCTACTAGCGGGGGGGCCGCTGAGCAGTTCTTC
TRBV19	-	-	TRBJ2-5	CASSSGFKPETQYF	TGTGCCAGTAGTAGTGGGTTTAAGCCGGAGACCCAGTACTTC
TRBV2	few	TRBD1	TRBJ2-7	CAITPGQGSYEQYF	TGTGCCATTACACCGGGACAGGGGTCCTACGAGCAGTACTTC
TRBV19	-	TRBD1	TRBJ1-5	CASSIRGTGRSNQPQHF	TGTGCCAGTAGTATTCGAGGGACAGGGAGGAGCAATCAGCCCCAGCATTTT
TRBV19	-	-	TRBJ1-5	CASSGSGRGWGNQPQHF	TGTGCCAGTAGTGGCTCCGGGCGGGGTTGGGGCAATCAGCCCCAGCATTTT
TRBV27	-	-	TRBJ2-1	CASNLEGTPYNEQFF	TGTGCCAGCAACCTTGAGGGAACCCCCTACAATGAGCAGTTCTTC
TRBV6-5	-	TRBD1	TRBJ1-2	CASSPGTGGFGYTF	TGTGCCAGCAGCCCCGGGACAGGGGGTTTCGGCTACACCTTC
TRBV10-2	-	TRBD1	TRBJ1-1	CASGGQGISGTEAFF	TGCGCCAGCGGTGGACAGGGTATATCTGGGACTGAAGCTTTCTTT
TRBV5-4	once	-	TRBJ2-5	CASSNQETQYF	TGTGCCAGCAGCAACCAAGAGACCCAGTACTTC
TRBV3-1/TRBV3-2	-	-	TRBJ1-2	CASSHSGYNGYTF	TGTGCCAGCAGCCACTCAGGGTACAATGGCTACACCTTC
TRBV5-1	-	TRBD2	TRBJ2-1	CASSLGLLAGINEQFF	TGCGCCAGCAGCTTGGGATTACTAGCGGGGATCAATGAGCAGTTCTTC
TRBV5-8	-	-	TRBJ1-1	CASSDRDTEAFF	TGTGCCAGCAGCGACCGAGACACTGAAGCTTTCTTT
TRBV5-1	-	TRBD1	TRBJ1-3	CASSQDRVSGNTIYF	TGCGCCAGCAGCCAGGACAGGGTCTCTGGAAACACCATATATTTT
TRBV12-3/TRBV12-4	-	TRBD2	TRBJ2-7	CASSFQREGEQYF	TGTGCCAGCAGTTTTCAGCGGGAGGGCGAGCAGTACTTC
TRBV19	-	TRBD1	TRBJ1-5	CASSIPQGAYSNQPQHF	TGTGCCAGTAGTATCCCACAGGGGGCATATAGCAATCAGCCCCAGCATTTT
TRBV14	-	-	TRBJ2-5	CASSQNRWETQYF	TGTGCCAGCAGCCAAAACCGTTGGGAGACCCAGTACTTC
TRBV12-3/TRBV12-4	-	-	TRBJ1-5	CASRRRTEQPQHF	TGTGCCAGCAGGCGTAGGACAGAACAGCCCCAGCATTTT
TRBV5-1	few	-	TRBJ2-5	CASSLVGLWETQYF	TGCGCCAGCAGCTTGGTCGGGTTGTGGGAGACCCAGTACTTC
TRBV19	-	-	TRBJ1-1	CASSIKVGPGAFF	TGTGCCAGTAGTATCAAGGTCGGCCCGGGAGCTTTCTTT
TRBV5-1	-	-	TRBJ1-6	CASRTRTNNSPLHF	TGCGCCAGCAGGACCCGGACCAATAATTCACCCCTCCACTTT
TRBV25-1	-	-	TRBJ2-7	CASVDRYEQYF	TGTGCCAGCGTGGACAGATACGAGCAGTACTTC
TRBV5-1	-	TRBD1	TRBJ2-5	CASSKQGAQETQYF	TGCGCCAGCAGCAAACAGGGGGCTCAAGAGACCCAGTACTTC
TRBV27	-	TRBD1	TRBJ1-2	CASSSLGQPNYGYTF	TGTGCCAGCAGTTCCCTGGGACAGCCTAACTATGGCTACACCTTC
TRBV30	-	-	TRBJ1-2	CACTQGGGYTF	TGTGCCTGCACCCAGGGTGGGGGCTACACCTTC